This T cell receptor (beta chain) was sequenced for a study of T cells in localized non-small cell lung cancer. Study-level results: Higher adjacent-lung clonality was associated with shorter survival. It was uninvolved adjacent lung that showed the highest T cell clonality, exceeding tumor. Sequencing, confined to only one tumor region, leaves heterogeneity possible. Adjacent lung held a median roughly 60 of the top 100 tumor clones.

The assay was immunoSEQ multiplex PCR, and TCRdb's table has in-frame clones only and misses some. This sample has under 35,000 clones, with around 93% found just once. Germline V gene sequence: CDR1 SGHTA, CDR2 FQGNSA. V trimming: 4 bases; J trimming: 3 bases; junction bases outside the gene matches: 4. This CDR3 contains 16 residues. As for this clone: Its antigen is not known.

The sequencing here drew on peripheral blood mononuclear cells, taken before any cancer treatment. The rearrangement links TRBV7-2 to TRBJ2-5, with 14 bases that match TRBD2. The sequence derives from a woman aged 35 to 70 with stage III lung adenocarcinoma. Here the CDR3 DNA reads TGTGCCAGCAGCTCTCGACTAGCGGGAGGGAAAGAGACCCAGTACTTC. It translates to CASSSRLAGGKETQYF.